These 5 T cell receptor beta chains were all obtained from the same sample, sequenced in a study of technical replicates of blood from a few donors. Produced via immunoSEQ multiplex PCR; TCRdb's table is partial and in-frame only. Of about 86,000 clones listed, just over 95% are singletons. Sequenced: T cells isolated from PBMCs. The receptor set was obtained from a human donor in good health.

Worth noting for this clone: Compared with germline, one end of the junction differs, possibly owing to a read error. This sample also contains other DNA sequences that code for the same CDR3. The V and J genes are TRBV5-1 and TRBJ1-1; no definite D call. The CDR3 totals 13 residues. Germline V gene lookup returns CDR1 SGHRS and CDR2 YFSETQ. The CDR3 protein is CASSLAGNTEAFF. The DNA for the CDR3 is TGCGCCAGCAGCTTGGCCGGAAACACTGAAGCGTTCTTT.

J is TRBJ1-5 and V is TRBV4-1; 8 bases align to TRBD1. This CDR3 has 18 amino acids. V shed 2 bases, J shed 5 bases, and the junction held 14 bases outside the gene matches. Germline assignment: CDR1 MGHRA and CDR2 YSYEKL. The CDR3 DNA reads TGCGCCAGCAGCCAAATGTTTACGCAGGGGGCGCGGGATCAGCCCCAGCATTTT. As protein: CASSQMFTQGARDQPQHF.

The chain employs TRBV4-3 and TRBJ1-3; weak D call: TRBD1 (6 bases). The CDR3 extends over 14 amino acids. Trimming removed 4 bases from V and 4 bases from J, with 11 bases in between. Germline CDR1 LGHNA, CDR2 YSLEER. The CDR3 sequence: CASSLQGAGNTIYF. The CDR3 DNA follows: TGCGCCAGCAGCCTACAGGGTGCCGGAAACACCATATATTTT.

The chain links TRBV29-1 to TRBJ1-3; no reliable D call. This CDR3 comprises 11 residues. Per germline, CDR1 SQVTM and CDR2 ANQGSEA. V lost 4 bases and J lost 1, with 2 bases in between. CDR3 amino acids: CSVASGNTIYF. The CDR3 DNA sequence: TGCAGCGTTGCTTCTGGAAACACCATATATTTT.

The chain couples TRBV19 to TRBJ2-7, with D maybe TRBD1 (6 bases). The ends were cut back, 9 bases at V and 2 bases at J, with 8 bases in the middle. This CDR3 is built from 11 residues. The germline CDR1 and CDR2 sequences are LNHDA and SQIVND (reference sequence). CDR3 in amino acids: CASRDTYEQYF. The CDR3 nucleotides read TGTGCCAGCCGGGACACCTACGAGCAGTACTTC.